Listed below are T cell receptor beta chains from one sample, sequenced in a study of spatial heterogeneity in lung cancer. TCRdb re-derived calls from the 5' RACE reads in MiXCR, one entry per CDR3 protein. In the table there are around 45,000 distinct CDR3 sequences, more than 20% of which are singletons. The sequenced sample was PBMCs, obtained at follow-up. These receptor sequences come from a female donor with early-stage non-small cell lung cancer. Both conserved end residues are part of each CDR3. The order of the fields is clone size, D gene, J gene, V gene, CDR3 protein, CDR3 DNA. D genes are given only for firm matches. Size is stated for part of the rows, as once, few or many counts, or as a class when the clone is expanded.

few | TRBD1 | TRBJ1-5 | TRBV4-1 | CASSPGTGLGLGPQHF | TGCGCCAGCAGCCCAGGGACAGGTCTGGGCCTGGGGCCCCAGCATTTT
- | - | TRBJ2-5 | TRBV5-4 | CASSPQNQETQYF | TGTGCCAGCAGCCCCCAGAATCAAGAGACCCAGTACTTC
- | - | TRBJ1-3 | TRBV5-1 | CASSLRGGNTIYF | TGCGCCAGCAGCTTGAGGGGAGGAAACACCATATATTTT
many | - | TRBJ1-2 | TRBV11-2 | CASSLDLGSFAF | TGTGCCAGCAGCTTAGATCTAGGATCTTTCGCCTTC
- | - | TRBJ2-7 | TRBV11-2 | CASSLGLEQKLDF | TGTGCCAGCAGCTTAGGGCTAGAACAAAAGCTGGACTTC
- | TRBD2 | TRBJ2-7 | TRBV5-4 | CASSQEAGRAHEQYF | TGTGCCAGCAGCCAAGAGGCCGGGAGGGCCCACGAGCAGTACTTC
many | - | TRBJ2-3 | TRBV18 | CASSPLQGDTQYF | TGTGCCAGCTCACCTCTCCAGGGAGATACGCAGTATTTT
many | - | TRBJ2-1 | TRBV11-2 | CASKGNHDEQFF | TGTGCCAGCAAGGGAAATCACGATGAGCAGTTCTTC
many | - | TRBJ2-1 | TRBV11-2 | CASSSSRWLYNEQFF | TGTGCCAGCAGCAGCTCCCGGTGGCTCTACAATGAGCAGTTCTTC
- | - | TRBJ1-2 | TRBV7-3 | CASSLSGRGYGYTF | TGTGCCAGCAGCTTAAGCGGCAGGGGCTATGGCTACACCTTC
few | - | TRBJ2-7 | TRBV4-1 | CASSQDRSYEQYF | TGCGCCAGCAGCCAAGATCGGAGCTACGAGCAGTACTTC
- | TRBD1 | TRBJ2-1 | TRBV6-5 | CASSRPGQGGTEQFF | TGTGCCAGCAGCCGGCCGGGACAGGGGGGAACTGAGCAGTTCTTC
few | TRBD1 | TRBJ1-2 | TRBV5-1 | CASSLGTGRSLAYTF | TGCGCCAGCAGCCTCGGGACAGGGAGAAGTCTGGCCTACACCTTC
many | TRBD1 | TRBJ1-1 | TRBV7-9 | CASSGLTGASGTEAFF | TGTGCCAGCAGCGGCCTAACAGGGGCGAGCGGAACTGAAGCTTTCTTT
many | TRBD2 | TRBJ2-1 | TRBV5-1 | CASSREDYNEQFF | TGCGCCAGCAGCCGGGAGGACTACAATGAGCAGTTCTTC
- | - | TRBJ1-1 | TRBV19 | CASRYGNTEAFF | TGTGCCAGTCGTTACGGGAACACTGAAGCTTTCTTT
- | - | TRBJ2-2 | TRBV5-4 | CASSPGAPNTGELFF | TGTGCCAGCAGCCCAGGGGCTCCGAACACCGGGGAGCTGTTTTTT
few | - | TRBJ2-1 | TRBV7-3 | CASSSPRTNNEQFF | TGTGCCAGCAGCTCTCCCCGGACCAACAATGAGCAGTTCTTC
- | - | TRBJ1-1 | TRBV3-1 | CASSPRLNTEAFF | TGTGCCAGCAGCCCCCGGCTGAACACTGAAGCTTTCTTT
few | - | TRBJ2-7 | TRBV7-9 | CASSRSISAYEQYF | TGTGCCAGCAGCAGGAGCATCTCGGCCTACGAGCAGTACTTC
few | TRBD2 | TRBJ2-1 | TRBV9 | CASSSTPGTSLYNEQFF | TGTGCCAGCAGCTCCACACCCGGGACTAGCCTCTACAATGAGCAGTTCTTC
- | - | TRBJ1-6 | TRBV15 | CATSRDPGEDSPLHF | TGTGCCACCAGCAGAGATCCAGGGGAGGATTCACCCCTCCACTTT
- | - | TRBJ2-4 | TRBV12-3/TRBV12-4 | CASLGRRNIQYF | TGTGCCAGCCTAGGGCGGCGAAACATTCAGTACTTC
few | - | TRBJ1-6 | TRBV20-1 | CSARVNNNSPLHF | TGCAGTGCTAGAGTTAACAACAATTCACCCCTCCACTTT
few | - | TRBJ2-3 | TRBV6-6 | CASRITDTQYF | TGTGCCAGCAGGATCACAGATACGCAGTATTTT
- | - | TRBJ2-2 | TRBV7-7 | CASSLDRGTGELFF | TGTGCTAGCAGCTTAGATCGGGGAACCGGGGAGCTGTTTTTT
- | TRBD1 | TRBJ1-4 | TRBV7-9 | CASSNTGGNEKLFF | TGTGCCAGCAGCAATACAGGGGGCAATGAAAAACTGTTTTTT
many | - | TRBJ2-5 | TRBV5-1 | CASSLLGGQETQYF | TGCGCCAGCAGCTTGTTGGGGGGACAAGAGACCCAGTACTTC
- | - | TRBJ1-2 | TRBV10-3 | CAITNRPNYGYTF | TGTGCCATCACGAACCGTCCTAACTATGGCTACACCTTC
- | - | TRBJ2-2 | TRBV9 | CASSVRAFGELFF | TGTGCCAGCAGCGTACGCGCGTTCGGGGAGCTGTTTTTT
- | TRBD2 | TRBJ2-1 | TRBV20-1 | CSAGRTSGGVDEQFF | TGCAGTGCTGGTAGGACTAGCGGGGGAGTCGATGAGCAGTTCTTC
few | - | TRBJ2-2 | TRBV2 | CATQRESNTGELFF | TGTGCCACCCAAAGGGAATCGAACACCGGGGAGCTGTTTTTT
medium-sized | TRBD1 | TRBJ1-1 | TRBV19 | CASSIGTGNTEAFF | TGTGCCAGTAGTATCGGGACAGGGAACACTGAAGCTTTCTTT
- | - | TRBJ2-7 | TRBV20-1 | CSAGTGSPVYEQYF | TGCAGTGCTGGGACGGGATCTCCGGTGTACGAGCAGTACTTC
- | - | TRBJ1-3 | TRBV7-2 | CASSYSLSSGNTIYF | TGTGCCAGCAGCTACAGCCTGAGCTCTGGAAACACCATATATTTT
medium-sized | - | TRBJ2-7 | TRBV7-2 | CASMAGPNSYEQYF | TGTGCCAGCATGGCGGGACCCAACTCCTACGAGCAGTACTTC
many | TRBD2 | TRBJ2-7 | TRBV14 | CASSQLAASYEQYF | TGTGCCAGCAGCCAACTAGCGGCCTCCTACGAGCAGTACTTC
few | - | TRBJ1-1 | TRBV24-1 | CATRAGANTEAFF | TGTGCCACTCGGGCGGGAGCTAACACTGAAGCTTTCTTT
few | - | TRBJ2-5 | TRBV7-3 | CASSLRPGETQYF | TGTGCCAGCAGCTTACGCCCGGGTGAGACCCAGTACTTC
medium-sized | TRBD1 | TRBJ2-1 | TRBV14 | CASSFVPGQSDNEQFF | TGTGCCAGCAGCTTCGTTCCGGGACAGTCCGACAATGAGCAGTTCTTC
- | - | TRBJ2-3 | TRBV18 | CTSSPESWGDTQYF | TGTACCAGCTCACCAGAGAGTTGGGGAGATACGCAGTATTTT
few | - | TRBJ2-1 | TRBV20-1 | CSASETGDFGEQFF | TGCAGTGCTAGTGAGACGGGAGATTTTGGTGAGCAGTTCTTC
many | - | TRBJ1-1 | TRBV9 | CASSVVAGNTEAFF | TGTGCCAGCAGCGTAGTAGCCGGTAACACTGAAGCTTTCTTT
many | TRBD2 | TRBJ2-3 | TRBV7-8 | CASSELTSGSFTDTQYF | TGTGCCAGCAGCGAACTGACTAGCGGGTCTTTTACAGATACGCAGTATTTT
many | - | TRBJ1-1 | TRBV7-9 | CASSEAQGLEAFF | TGTGCCAGCAGCGAAGCACAGGGACTTGAAGCTTTCTTT
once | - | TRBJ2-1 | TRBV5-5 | CASSLRDVDVSDTQFF | TGTGCCAGCAGCTTGCGAGACGTCGACGTCTCAGATACGCAGTTCTTC
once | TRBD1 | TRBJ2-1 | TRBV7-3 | CASSLTGTGTYNEQFF | TGTGCCAGCAGCTTAACCGGGACAGGGACCTACAATGAGCAGTTCTTC
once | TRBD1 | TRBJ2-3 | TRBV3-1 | CASTLRTGSTDTQYF | TGTGCCAGCACCCTTCGGACAGGTAGCACAGATACGCAGTATTTT
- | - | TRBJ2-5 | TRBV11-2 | CASRRERLSIETQYF | TGTGCCAGCAGACGTGAGAGACTTAGCATAGAGACCCAGTACTTC
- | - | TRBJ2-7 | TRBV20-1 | CSARQGPPILDEQYF | TGCAGTGCTAGACAGGGCCCCCCTATTTTGGATGAGCAGTACTTC
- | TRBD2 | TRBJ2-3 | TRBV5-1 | CASERTSGTPPRRTDTQYF | TGCGCCAGCGAGAGGACTAGCGGGACCCCACCCCGTCGGACAGATACGCAGTATTTT
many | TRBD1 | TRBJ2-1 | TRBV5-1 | CASSRQQGAVNEQFF | TGCGCCAGCAGTCGTCAACAGGGGGCCGTGAATGAGCAGTTCTTC
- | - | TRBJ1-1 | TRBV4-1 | CASSQDFVGIKNTEAFF | TGCGCCAGCAGCCAAGATTTTGTCGGGATCAAGAACACTGAAGCTTTCTTT
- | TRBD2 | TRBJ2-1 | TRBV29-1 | CSLTPSGAYNEQFF | TGCAGCCTGACGCCTAGCGGGGCCTACAATGAGCAGTTCTTC
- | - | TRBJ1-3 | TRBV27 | CASSLSGGAHSGNTIYF | TGTGCCAGCAGTTTAAGTGGCGGGGCCCACTCTGGAAACACCATATATTTT
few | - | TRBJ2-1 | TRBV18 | CASSPGENEQFF | TGTGCCAGCTCACCGGGAGAGAATGAGCAGTTCTTC